Reported below is one TCR beta chain. The antigen is unknown. With a J-beta primer mix and a sample-barcoded 5' primer, a second PCR ran about 7 to 11 cycles. TCRdb reprocessed the 5' RACE reads via MiXCR and lists one record per CDR3 protein. The sample includes approximately 760,000 distinct CDR3 sequences, around 25% seen only once; the top ten take 9.4%. The record originates from a study of blood T cells in healthy people across ages. Whole-study findings and limits: Strongly correlated with naive T cell percentage was TCR beta diversity.

V was shortened by 1 base and J by 2 bases, with 8 bases between the two germline ends. This CDR3 spans 14 amino acids. Germline V gives CDR1 MDHEN, CDR2 SYDVKM. The amount of total RNA extracted per sample was at least 5.5 micrograms. The sample also formed part of further work on T cells of mothers and their children. That publication notes: The entire RNA extract went into cDNA synthesis at approximately 1.5 ug per 15 ul.

Sequenced material: blood. The chain links TRBV28 to TRBJ1-2; no definite D call. This TCR was recovered from a boy between 10 and 17 years old in good health. In DNA, the CDR3 is TGTGCCAGCAGTTTATTACAGACGAACTATGGCTACACCTTC. Translation gives CASSLLQTNYGYTF.